This T cell receptor (beta chain) originates from a study of blood T cell repertoires in COVID-19. Study at large: Donors in the United States, Italy and Spain gave samples during acute or convalescent COVID-19. Nucleic acid was either cDNA or gDNA, and it came from T cells, B-cell-depleted T cells, or PBMCs.

The data were produced by immunoSEQ multiplex PCR, yet TCRdb's version contains in-frame clones alone and is incomplete. The data hold some 150,000 clones, with 60% to 85% observed a single time. CDR1 is MGHRA, CDR2 YSYEKL, per germline. This CDR3 spans 17 amino acids. Losses at the gene ends were 1 base for V and 6 bases for J; bases not matched to a gene: 14. The sequence was collected from a man aged 50 to 60 with active or convalescent COVID-19. Sequenced sample: peripheral blood. The chain joins TRBV4-1 to TRBJ2-7; 8 bases are a match to TRBD2. The CDR3 DNA sequence: TGCGCCAGCAGCCAAGGGGGTTTGGGGCTAGCGGGCGGCGAGCAGTACTTC. The encoded protein is CASSQGGLGLAGGEQYF.